This TCR beta chain derives from a study of cytomegalovirus exposure and HLA in healthy donors. About the research overall: Later analysis reported that the 110 or so validation repertoires shared the platform of the roughly 710 first-cohort repertoires. General study points: Overall, roughly 150 TCR beta chains were annotated as cytomegalovirus-associated. Testing in vitro showed a few CMV-associated chains specific for CMV antigens. Subsequent analysis of the 110 or so validation repertoires found a tendency for first-cohort TCR clusters to co-occur.

TCRdb keeps only in-frame clones here, not all; method: immunoSEQ multiplex PCR. In the table there are 110,000 or so clones, 86% of which are singletons. As to this clone: Its antigen is still unknown.

CDR3 length: 15 amino acids. Germline V gives CDR1 MNHNS, CDR2 SASEGT. V lost 6 bases, J lost 7 bases, and 11 bases stayed unmatched. This chain links TRBV6-1 with TRBJ2-7; 11 positions agree with TRBD1. Sequencing input: PBMCs. The receptor was derived from a young man in good health and CMV-seronegative. CDR3 region: CASRGRTGGWWEQYF. In DNA form, the CDR3 reads TGTGCCAGCAGGGGAAGGACAGGGGGCTGGTGGGAGCAGTACTTC.